What follows is one TCR beta chain and its context. Produced via immunoSEQ multiplex PCR; TCRdb's table is partial and in-frame only. The repertoire holds more than 150,000 clones, with about 93% as singletons. The data are from a study of control samples from healthy donors and cancer patients. What was sequenced was blood. The clonotype was recovered from a man in his late teens or twenties in good health.

CDR3 nucleotides: TGTGCCAGCCTCCCGGGACAGTTTAATCAGCCCCAGCATTTT. This sequence encodes CASLPGQFNQPQHF. J is TRBJ1-5 and V is TRBV6-5; 7 bases map to TRBD1. The CDR3 length is 14 residues. Germline V lookup: CDR1 MNHEY, CDR2 SVGAGI. V lost 8 bases, J lost 4 bases, and 8 bases stayed unmatched.